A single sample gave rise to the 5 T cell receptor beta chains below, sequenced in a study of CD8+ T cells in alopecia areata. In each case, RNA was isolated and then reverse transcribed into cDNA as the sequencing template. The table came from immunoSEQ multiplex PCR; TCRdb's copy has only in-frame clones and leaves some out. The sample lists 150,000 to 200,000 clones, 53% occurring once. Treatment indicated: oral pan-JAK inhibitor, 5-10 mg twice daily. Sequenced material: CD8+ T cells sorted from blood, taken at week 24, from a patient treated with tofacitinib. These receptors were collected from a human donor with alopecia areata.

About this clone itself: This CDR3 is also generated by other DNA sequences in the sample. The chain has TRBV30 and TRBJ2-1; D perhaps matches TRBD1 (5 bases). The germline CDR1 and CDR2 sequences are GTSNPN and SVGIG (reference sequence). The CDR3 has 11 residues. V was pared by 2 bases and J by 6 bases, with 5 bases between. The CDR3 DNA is TGTGCCTGGAGTAGGGGCAATGAGCAGTTCTTC. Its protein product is CAWSRGNEQFF.

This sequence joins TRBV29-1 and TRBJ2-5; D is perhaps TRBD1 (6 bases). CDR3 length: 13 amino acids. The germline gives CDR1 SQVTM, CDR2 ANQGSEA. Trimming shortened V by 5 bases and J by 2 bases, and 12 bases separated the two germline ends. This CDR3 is CSVSQGPQETQYF. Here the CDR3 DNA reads TGCAGCGTTTCACAGGGTCCGCAAGAGACCCAGTACTTC.

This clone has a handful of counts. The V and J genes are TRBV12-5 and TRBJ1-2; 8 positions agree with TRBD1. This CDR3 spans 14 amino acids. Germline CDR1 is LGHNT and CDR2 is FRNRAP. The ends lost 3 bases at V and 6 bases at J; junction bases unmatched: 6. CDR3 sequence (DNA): TGTGCTAGTGGTTTAGCCAGGGGGCGTGATGGCTACACCTTC. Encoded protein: CASGLARGRDGYTF. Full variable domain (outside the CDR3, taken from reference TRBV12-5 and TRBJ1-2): DARVTQTPRHKVTEMGQEVTMRCQPILGHNTVFWYRQTMMQGLELLAYFRNRAPLDDSGMPKDRFSAEMPDATLATLKIQPSEPRDSAVYFCASGLARGRDGYTFGSGTRLTVV.

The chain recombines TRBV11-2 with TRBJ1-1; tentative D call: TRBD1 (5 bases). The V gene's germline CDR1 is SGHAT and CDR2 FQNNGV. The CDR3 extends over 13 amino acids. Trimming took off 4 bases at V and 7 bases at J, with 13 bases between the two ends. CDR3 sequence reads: CASSSTPGLEAFF. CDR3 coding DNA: TGTGCCAGCAGCTCTACGCCGGGACTTGAAGCTTTCTTT.

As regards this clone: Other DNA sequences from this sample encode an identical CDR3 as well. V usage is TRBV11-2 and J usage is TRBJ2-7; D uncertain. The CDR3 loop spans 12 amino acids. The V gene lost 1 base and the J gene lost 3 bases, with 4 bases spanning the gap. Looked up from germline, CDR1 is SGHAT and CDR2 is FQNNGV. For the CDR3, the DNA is TGTGCCAGCAGCTTAGTGAGCTACGAGCAGTACTTC. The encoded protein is CASSLVSYEQYF.